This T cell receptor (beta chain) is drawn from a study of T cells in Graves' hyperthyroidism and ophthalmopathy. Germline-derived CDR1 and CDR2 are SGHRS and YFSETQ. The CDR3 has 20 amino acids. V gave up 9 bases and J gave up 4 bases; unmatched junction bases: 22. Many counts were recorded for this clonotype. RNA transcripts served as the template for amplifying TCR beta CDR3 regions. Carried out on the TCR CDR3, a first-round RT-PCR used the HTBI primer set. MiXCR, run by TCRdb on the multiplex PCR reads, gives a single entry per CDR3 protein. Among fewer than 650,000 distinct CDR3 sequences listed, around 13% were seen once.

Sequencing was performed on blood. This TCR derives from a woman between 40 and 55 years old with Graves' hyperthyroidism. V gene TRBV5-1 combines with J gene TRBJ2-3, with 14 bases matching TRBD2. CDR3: CATRPGSGLAGGPLADTQYF. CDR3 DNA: TGCGCCACCCGCCCGGGGAGTGGACTAGCGGGAGGTCCGTTGGCAGATACGCAGTATTTT.